A single TCR beta chain is shown here with its context. It has no known antigen specificity. Base quality data are lacking; no much larger clone is found one base away. Libraries were constructed by the immunoSEQ multiplex PCR assay. A mixture of 60 forward primers for TCR Vbeta segments and 13 reverse primers for TCR Jbeta segments was used in the multiplex PCR. A multiplex PCR assay on genomic DNA amplified the CDR3 region of rearranged TCR beta genes. Amplified TCR beta libraries were sequenced as 87-base-pair reads on the Illumina HiSeq System. The published analysis was carried out like this. A later analysis counted about 76 million unique TCR beta chains across the 700 or so repertoires, and roughly 9.9 million of these chains were shared by at least two donors. Raw reads were error-corrected and collapsed into unique sequences by a nearest-neighbor algorithm in which closely related sequences were merged to remove PCR and sequencing errors. CDR3 sequences were aligned to IMGT reference sequences to assign V, D and J gene segments. For a sequence to be retained, at least a six-nucleotide match to both a V gene segment and a J gene segment was required. A rearrangement counted as productive if the CDR3 had no stop codons and remained in frame with V and J, and every other rearrangement counted as non-productive. CDR3 was defined by IMGT convention, running from the second conserved V-encoded cysteine to the conserved J-encoded phenylalanine. The earlier analysis of about 570 of the donors excluded any sequence lacking an unambiguous match to a single V gene segment. In an earlier analysis of a few hundred of the donors, a V segment was called functional when productive rearrangements were above 56.7%, and segregating when the standard deviation between donors exceeded 5%. A statistical classification framework was built to diagnose cytomegalovirus status from the catalog of TCR beta chain sequences. In a later analysis, TCR nucleotide sequences were compared against IMGT/GENE-DB human TR gene sequences so that V and J genes could be assigned. The TCRdist pipeline was used in a later analysis to assign CDR3 sequences and most-parsimonious VDJ recombination scenarios. In a later analysis, each TCR beta chain was defined by its CDR3 amino acid sequence together with its V-gene family, and reads lacking a unique V-gene family were excluded. To address suspected cross-contamination and a sequencing artifact, a later analysis removed around 590 highly shared, low-generation-probability nucleotide sequences. For each public chain, a later analysis derived a clonal expansion index from normalized ranks of inferred template counts within each repertoire. A later analysis computed generation probabilities with a VDJ recombination model fitted to out-of-frame rearrangements, and checked the results against IGoR. In a later analysis, hypergeometric tests were used to score TCR-TCR, TCR-HLA and TCR-CMV co-occurrence, with a repertoire-size bias correction applied to TCR pairs. A later analysis estimated false discovery rates by permuting HLA or CMV assignments 20 times. In a later analysis, co-occurring TCRs were grouped using DBSCAN, and TCRdist sequence similarity was added for clustering within HLA-allele-positive subsets. Repertoires with fewer than 30,000 or more than 120,000 public chains were left out of co-occurrence clustering, as were a handful of repertoires with anomalous nucleotide sharing. TCRdb obtained this table from immuneACCESS and retained in-frame rearrangements with V and J assigned. These tables miss some clones; where compared with another copy, unresolved V genes account for less than half of the shortfall, and the remainder is unexplained. V, J and clone size are those of that table, while D and trimming were read from the DNA. The sample yields approximately 140,000 clones; around four fifths were counted once. Jointly, the top ten make up roughly 1.2% of the sample.

The cohort consisted of 666 healthy bone marrow donors. At the time of sampling, all cohort members were nominally healthy, though unrecorded immune exposures were likely present. The donor was CMV seronegative and belonged to the group of several hundred seronegative cohort members. A peripheral blood sample was collected from each donor, and TCR beta sequencing was performed on peripheral blood mononuclear cells. Genomic DNA extraction from the blood cell samples was performed with the Qiagen DNeasy Blood Extraction Kit. This entry belongs to a study of cytomegalovirus exposure and HLA in healthy donors (dated by TCRdb to about 2017). Study-wide context: According to an earlier analysis of around 600 of the donors, about 179 million T cells yielded 100 million or so unique TCR beta sequences and about 300 Gb of sequence data. Roughly 290 gigabases of sequencing data and roughly 81 million unique TCR sequences made up an early release that covered about 640 HLA-typed donors. Of the roughly 400 genotyped donors, 81% fell in the genetic ancestry cluster associated with self-reported Caucasian donors. The study aimed to test whether signatures of past pathogen exposure could be identified by cataloging public T cell receptors. Using immunosequencing, the study profiled T cell repertoires from some 670 subjects and related those repertoires to cytomegalovirus serostatus. In addition to the first cohort of around 670 subjects, a separate validation cohort of approximately 110 different subjects was used. The study combined high-throughput TCR immunosequencing, statistical association of individual TCRs with disease status, and machine learning to predict cytomegalovirus infection status. To study patterns of TCR occurrence, a later analysis re-analyzed previously published TCR beta repertoires from 500 to 850 donors and added high-resolution HLA genotyping. Rather than drawing on any new phenotypic data, the later analysis identified candidate immune exposures from TCR beta sequences and the way those sequences occurred across donors. An earlier analysis of some 500 of the donors applied high-throughput TCR beta sequencing to assess whether each TCR beta V gene segment acted as functional or pseudogenic. Donor age, sex, ethnicity and CMV serostatus were collected together with the repertoire data. A later genetic analysis took genome-wide SNP genotypes for about three fifths of the 666 donors and used that subset as a discovery cohort. All discovery cohort repertoires had been generated on a single sequencing platform. Both class I and class II loci were covered by HLA typing, at four-digit resolution. The number of typed donors differed by locus: roughly 620-630 for A, B, C, DRB1 and DQB1; roughly 510 for DQA1; over 600 for DPA1; and 400 to 480 for DPB1. Because of strong linkage in the cohort, a few DR-DQ haplotypes were treated as single units for association and clustering. Among 398 genotyped donors of the cohort, an average of approximately 200,000 unique TCR beta nucleotide sequences was sequenced per donor, of which about 19% were non-productive. Paper-wide results and their limitations: An earlier analysis of 587 of the donors showed that most TCR beta V segments appeared in productive rearrangements either about 87% or about 30% of the time, which broadly matched IMGT annotations. In vitro tests confirmed that a few of the cytomegalovirus-associated TCR beta chains recognize cytomegalovirus antigens. Because HLA typing was missing for some donors at each locus, association tests included only the typed subset. CMV serostatus was the only immune exposure information available for the cohort. An association between a missense DCLRE1C variant and V-gene and J-gene trimming of TCR beta chains was found in a later genetic analysis and replicated in an independent cohort. According to a later analysis, TCR association rates differed among HLA loci, with DRB1 alleles showing the most associated TCRs and HLA-C alleles showing the fewest. In a later genetic analysis, fewer N-insertions in productive TCRs were reported among donors in an Asian-associated ancestry cluster than the roughly 710-donor mean. The earlier analysis of nearly 600 of the donors excluded approximately 15 rarely observed V segments, including chromosome 9 orphons, because counts were too low. Strong co-occurrence of HLA alleles, especially DR and DQ, made assigning TCR associations to individual alleles difficult. A cluster of highly shared sequence variants was judged likely to represent a technical artifact of the sequencing pipeline. Roughly uniform sequencing depth across donors was assumed in presence/absence analyses, although this assumption may not hold. A further reported finding was that TCR beta sequences accurately predicted the HLA-A and HLA-B alleles for most subjects in the first cohort. Only TCR beta chains were sequenced in this cohort, and the absence of alpha or paired-chain data limited detectable features. Most TCR sequences were observed very rarely across donors, whereas some public TCRs were present in many individuals. Linkage disequilibrium might explain the correlated functional status among segregating V segments, but an unknown experimental factor could not be excluded. A later analysis found that most CMV-associated TCR beta chains appeared HLA-restricted, with HLA associations seemingly driven largely by CMV exposure. At a false discovery rate of 0.05, a later analysis linked 16,000 or so TCR beta sequences to specific HLA alleles. The authors suggested that the approach could potentially be generalized to other disease states and immunological phenotypes. Compared with equally common non-associated chains, HLA-associated TCR beta chains in a later analysis were more clonally expanded and had lower generation probabilities. The study listed approximately 150 TCR beta chains as associated with cytomegalovirus. The classifier was reported to diagnose cytomegalovirus status with high specificity and sensitivity in both the original cohort and the validation cohort. In a later analysis, several top co-occurrence clusters were reported to appear linked to parvovirus B19, influenza, CMV and Epstein-Barr virus.

Material: PBMCs. The TCR was taken from a boy younger than 18 in good health and CMV-seronegative.

Read as DNA, the sequence is TGCGCCAGCAGCCTAGTAGCGGGAGAGGGTACAGATACGCAGTATTTT. This encodes CASSLVAGEGTDTQYF. The rearranged chain carries TRBV5-1 and TRBJ2-3; TRBD2 agrees with 9 junctional bases. The CDR3 runs 16 amino acids, cysteine and phenylalanine included. Only the CDR3 DNA is retained, 48 bases long and in frame from the first base. At the junction V is shortened by 4 bases and J by 3 bases; bases outside the gene matches: 9. The germline V gene provides CDR1 SGHRS and CDR2 YFSETQ.